The clone carrying this TCR beta chain turned up a few times. The target antigen is unknown. The data were taken from a study of T cells in pancreatic ductal adenocarcinoma. Selected pancreatic ductal adenocarcinoma patients had undergone surgery without neoadjuvant therapy. Libraries were prepared by immunoSEQ multiplex PCR; TCRdb keeps only in-frame clonotypes and omits some of them. Altogether about 30,000 clones are present, around nine tenths being singletons, with the ten largest covering around 2.2%. V shed 0 bases, J shed 1 base, and the junction held 5 bases outside the gene matches. The CDR3 runs 17 residues. CDR1 is SGHTS, CDR2 YDEGEE, per germline. Findings and caveats of the study: Comparisons of tumor and blood clonality may show falsely lower tumor diversity. Tumor and blood clonality did not differ significantly, about 0.112 versus 0.072. Blood had more productive templates and roughly 8-fold more unique clonotypes than tumor. The resected cohort was biased toward the minority with early-stage disease.

The sequence came from a human donor with pancreatic ductal adenocarcinoma. The chain recombines TRBV5-8 with TRBJ2-1, with TRBD2 identical over 9 bases. Input material: PBMCs. The CDR3: CASSLGVAGVSYNEQFF. In DNA, the CDR3 is TGTGCCAGCAGCTTGGGGGTAGCGGGAGTATCCTACAATGAGCAGTTCTTC. Drawing the rest from reference TRBV5-8 and TRBJ2-1, the complete variable domain is EAGVTQSPTHLIKTRGQQATLRCSPISGHTSVYWYQQALGLGLQFLLWYDEGEERNRGNFPPRFSGRQFPNYSSELNVNALELEDSALYLCASSLGVAGVSYNEQFFGPGTRLTVL.